This T cell receptor beta chain was captured by sequencing in a study of blood T cell repertoires in COVID-19. Here immunoSEQ multiplex PCR was the method, and the copy in TCRdb shows in-frame clones only, minus some. Of around 400,000 clones in the sample, roughly 89% were seen once. Grouping used clinical history reported by participants in a survey and questionnaire. The V and J ends lost 2 bases and 7 bases, in that order; junction bases with no gene match: 8. There are 15 residues in the CDR3. Germline CDR1 is MNHEY and CDR2 is SVGAGI. The TCR originated in a woman in her thirties who had recovered from COVID-19. Sequenced input: PBMCs or T cells enriched from blood (not recorded which). The chain combines TRBV6-5 with TRBJ2-1; 7 bases are a match to TRBD1. The CDR3 nucleotides read TGTGCCAGCAGTTACGGCAGGGGGATTTTTAATGAGCAGTTCTTC. It yields the protein CASSYGRGIFNEQFF.